The 12 T cell receptor beta chains reported below all come from one sample, sequenced in a study of radiation and T cells in renal cell carcinoma. Libraries were prepared by immunoSEQ multiplex PCR; TCRdb keeps only in-frame clonotypes and omits some of them. The repertoire holds 130,000 to 150,000 clones, around nine tenths seen once, with less than 20% in the top ten. Time point reported: blood 4 weeks post-SBRT, at nephrectomy. Treatment here: 15 Gy SBRT to primary tumor, nephrectomy 4 weeks later. Sequencing used blood, obtained from a patient whose treatment included radiotherapy and nephrectomy. These receptors were collected from a woman between 45 and 60 years old with renal cell carcinoma.

The DNA for the CDR3 is TGTGCCAGCAGTGGCTCCGGGACTAGGGTAGCCAAAAACATTCAGTACTTC. Translation gives CASSGSGTRVAKNIQYF. The rearrangement joins TRBV6-1 to TRBJ2-4; 8 bases agree with TRBD2. Germline CDR1 and CDR2: MNHNS and SASEGT. J lost 0 bases, V lost 4 bases, and 8 bases had no gene match. The CDR3 is 17 residues long.

This clone was recorded only once. This sequence joins TRBV12-5 and TRBJ2-2; 8 bases map to TRBD1. After removal of 0 bases from V and 6 bases from J, the junction contained 0 bases not matched to a gene. CDR3 size: 14 residues. Germline V gives CDR1 LGHNT, CDR2 FRNRAP. In DNA, the CDR3 is TGTGCTAGTGGTTTGGTACAGGGGGCCGGGGAGCTGTTTTTT. Translation: CASGLVQGAGELFF.

V gene TRBV28 combines with J gene TRBJ1-5; the match to TRBD1 covers 9 bases. The J segment lost 2 bases and the V segment lost 8 bases, leaving 4 bases of the junction unmatched. This CDR3 comprises 14 residues. Germline values: CDR1 MDHEN, CDR2 SYDVKM. CDR3 bases: TGTGCCAGCTGGGGGGACAGGGGCAATCAGCCCCAGCATTTT. This sequence encodes CASWGDRGNQPQHF.

J is TRBJ1-4 and V is TRBV28; D perhaps matches TRBD1 (5 bases). Deletions cut 4 bases from V and 13 bases from J, with 10 bases between. In germline, CDR1 is MDHEN, CDR2 SYDVKM. The CDR3 loop spans 11 amino acids. CDR3 DNA sequence: TGTGCCAGCAGTTCGCTAGACAGACTGTTTTTT. As protein: CASSSLDRLFF.

This sequence joins TRBV4-3 and TRBJ2-1, with 12 bases fitting TRBD2. This CDR3 is built from 16 residues. Germline-derived CDR1 and CDR2 are LGHNA and YSLEER. Trimming took 3 bases from V and 4 from J; bases not matched to a gene: 4. The CDR3 coding sequence is TGCGCCAGCAGCCACTCTAGCGGGGGGGTTTACAATGAGCAGTTCTTC. Translating it yields CASSHSSGGVYNEQFF.

The chain carries TRBV28 and TRBJ1-2, with 7 nucleotides matching TRBD1. The V segment lost 8 bases and the J segment 5 bases; nucleotides outside the gene matches: 8. Germline assignment: CDR1 MDHEN and CDR2 SYDVKM. This CDR3 is built from 13 residues. The CDR3 sequence: CASRPGTEYGYTF. As DNA, the CDR3 is TGTGCCAGCCGACCCGGGACAGAATATGGCTACACCTTC.

The chain has TRBV13 and TRBJ1-2, with TRBD1 as a possible D gene (6 bases). The CDR3 contains 13 residues. V gave up 5 bases and J gave up 5 bases, with 12 bases separating them. Germline CDR1 and CDR2: PRHDT and FYEKMQ (reference sequence). In DNA, the CDR3 is TGTGCCAGCAGCGTACAGGGAGGGTATGGCTACACCTTC. This encodes CASSVQGGYGYTF.

The V call is TRBV28, the J call TRBJ1-2; D is unclear. Trimming pared 3 bases from V and 4 bases from J, leaving 12 bases between. Germline lookup yields CDR1 MDHEN and CDR2 SYDVKM. The CDR3 spans 14 residues. CDR3 protein: CASSLGASGYGYTF. The CDR3 DNA reads TGTGCCAGCAGTTTGGGCGCCTCGGGCTATGGCTACACCTTC.

This clone appeared a single time. The chain joins TRBV30 to TRBJ2-7, with D perhaps TRBD2 (6 bases). This CDR3 is 14 amino acids long. The germline gives CDR1 GTSNPN, CDR2 SVGIG (reference sequence). V was cut by 0 bases and J by 4 bases, with 13 bases left in between. CDR3 sequence: CAWSVAGGEYEQYF. The CDR3 bases are TGTGCCTGGAGTGTAGCCGGGGGAGAGTACGAGCAGTACTTC.

This chain joins TRBV7-3 and TRBJ2-2; D might be TRBD1 or TRBD2, each matching 6 bases. Trimming left V 0 bases short and J 2 bases short, with 13 bases between. Looked up from germline, CDR1 is SGHTA and CDR2 is FQGTGA. The length of the CDR3 is 17 residues. The CDR3 DNA reads as TGTGCCAGCAGCTTAACGCAACAGGGAGGTAACACCGGGGAGCTGTTTTTT. Translated, it gives CASSLTQQGGNTGELFF.

The J gene is TRBJ1-3, the V gene TRBV6-1; D not certain. The CDR3 length is 13 residues. Between the trimmed V and J ends, which lost 3 bases and 4 bases, there was a span of 7 bases. CDR1 MNHNS and CDR2 SASEGT come from the germline V gene. The CDR3 DNA sequence: TGTGCCAGCAGTGAGGGCATCGGAAACACCATATATTTT. This sequence encodes CASSEGIGNTIYF.

The V call is TRBV5-1, the J call TRBJ2-3; TRBD2 matches at 8 bases. The V gene's germline CDR1 is SGHRS and CDR2 YFSETQ. This CDR3 region has 16 residues. Trimming at V came to 0 bases and at J to 4 bases, leaving 7 bases not matched to a gene. The CDR3 sequence: CASSLAGGGEADTQYF. In nucleotides, the CDR3 is TGCGCCAGCAGCTTGGCGGGAGGGGGAGAGGCAGATACGCAGTATTTT.